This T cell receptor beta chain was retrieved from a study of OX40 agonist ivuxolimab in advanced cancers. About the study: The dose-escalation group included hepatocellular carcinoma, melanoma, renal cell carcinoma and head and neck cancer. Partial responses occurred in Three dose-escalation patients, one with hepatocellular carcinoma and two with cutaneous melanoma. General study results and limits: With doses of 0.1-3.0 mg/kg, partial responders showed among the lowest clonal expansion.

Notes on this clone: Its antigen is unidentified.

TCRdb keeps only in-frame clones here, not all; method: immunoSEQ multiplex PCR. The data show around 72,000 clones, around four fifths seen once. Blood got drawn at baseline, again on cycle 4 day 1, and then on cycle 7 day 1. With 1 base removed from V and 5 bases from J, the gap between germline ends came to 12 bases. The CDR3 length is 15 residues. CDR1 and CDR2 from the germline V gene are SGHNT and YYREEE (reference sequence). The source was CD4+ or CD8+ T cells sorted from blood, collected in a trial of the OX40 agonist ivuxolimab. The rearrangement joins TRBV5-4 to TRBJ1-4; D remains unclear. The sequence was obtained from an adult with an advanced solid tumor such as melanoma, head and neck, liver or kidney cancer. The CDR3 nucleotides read TGTGCCAGCAGCTTGTCGGAGTCCCGGAATGAAAAACTGTTTTTT. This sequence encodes CASSLSESRNEKLFF.